This T cell receptor beta chain was identified during a study of regulatory T cells in long-lasting Graves disease (dated by TCRdb to about 2021). Background for the entire study: Persistent Graves' disease meant more than 5 years of antithyroid drug treatment with TSH receptor autoantibodies that stayed positive. This study used TCR sequencing and RNA sequencing of peripheral blood to compare persistent Graves' disease patients against newly diagnosed Graves' disease patients. The study was conducted in China and was registered as a clinical trial. A total of about 33 samples were covered by TCR sequencing, comprising some 13 persistent and around 20 newly diagnosed Graves' disease patients. On average, persistent Graves' disease patients in the clinical cohort had been on antithyroid drugs for about 10 years. Broad study findings and their caveats: TRBV28, TRBJ1-2 and TRBJ2-5 were preferentially used in persistent disease, while TRBV20-1 and TRBJ2-1 were favored in newly diagnosed disease. The authors acknowledged the small sample size as a limitation that may reduce accuracy. Lower TCR Shannon entropy and fewer highly expanded clones were observed in persistent Graves' disease patients than in newly diagnosed patients, which suggested clonal expansion. Sequencing and analysis were limited to the TCR beta chain. Only peripheral blood was studied, because thyroid tissue, the primary lesion, was inaccessible. Patients with persistent disease shared more public clonotypes (around 2,500) than newly diagnosed patients did (966).

The library was generated by multiplex PCR. Data came from an Illumina HiSeq 4000. iRepertoire HTBI primers and Arm-PCR amplification of CDR3 regions were used to construct TCR beta libraries. Before sequencing, the PCR products went through gel purification. The paper's processing steps were these. Across samples, roughly 60 TRBV and 13 to 15 TRBJ segments were identified and used for gene usage analysis of CDR3 amino acid clonotypes. Filtered high-quality paired reads were merged into contigs using COPE and FqMerger. BLAST was used to align contigs to IMGT TRBV, TRBD and TRBJ reference genes, with CDR3 defined following IMGT. Any clonotype with a frequency above 0.1% was counted as a highly expanded clone. Shannon entropy was used to measure repertoire diversity, and the Gini coefficient was used to measure V-J evenness. A clonotype was considered public if more than one individual shared it. TCRdb reworked the public reads: Q25 trimming with fastp, MiXCR clone assembly, productive beta chains retained. Rows matching on CDR3 protein sequence are summarized as one entry with the most common DNA and genes. These V and J calls are TCRdb output, not the study's own analysis. The sample records 420,000 or so distinct CDR3 sequences, 23% of which are singletons. Roughly a quarter of the sample lies in the top ten.

From cysteine to phenylalanine, the CDR3 is 16 amino acids long. The kept DNA is CDR3 alone, 48 bases in frame from the first base. As encoded in the germline V gene, CDR1 is SGHRS while CDR2 is YFSETQ. The intended sense of this specimen's time point label: persistent/refractory GD, antithyroid drugs over 5 years with positive TRAb. RNA was extracted from PBMCs in TRIzol for both TCR sequencing and RNA sequencing. The diagnosis of Graves' disease followed American Thyroid Association guidelines. Patients were recruited from an endocrinology department in Xi'an, China. Each patient gave roughly 8.4 milliliters of peripheral blood, collected in an EDTA anticoagulant tube. PBMCs were isolated by Ficoll Paque Plus density gradient separation without further T cell sorting. RNA quality was checked with an Agilent 2100 Bioanalyzer and agarose gel, and concentration with a NanoDrop 2000. This clonotype has a handful of counts. The target of this receptor is not known. Mismatch with germline at one junction end may stem from a read error.

This TCR came from a female donor with Graves disease. Sequences were derived from peripheral blood mononuclear cells (PBMCs), sampled when the disease was refractory, from a patient treated with antithyroid drugs. The chain couples TRBV5-1 to TRBJ1-3; too little of a D gene remains to name it. The DNA sequence is TGTGCCAGCAGCGTAGGTCCGGACTACTCTGGAAACACCATATATTTT. This translates into CASSVGPDYSGNTIYF. Joined to the reference TRBV5-1 and TRBJ1-3 proteins, this CDR3 gives the full variable domain: KAGVTQTPRYLIKTRGQQVTLSCSPISGHRSVSWYQQTPGQGLQFLFEYFSETQRNKGNFPGRFSGRQFSNSRSEMNVSTLELGDSALYLCASSVGPDYSGNTIYFGEGSWLTVV.